This T cell receptor (beta chain) was recovered during a study of T cell responses to AZD1222 COVID-19 vaccine. Study-level background: Second-dose intervals of approximately 4 or approximately 12 weeks were pooled.

Assay: immunoSEQ multiplex PCR; the TCRdb copy retains only in-frame clones and omits some. The sample has about 94,000 clones; 88% are singletons. This CDR3 comprises 14 residues. Trimming at V came to 6 bases and at J to 4 bases, leaving 5 bases not matched to a gene. Germline CDR1 reads MNHEY; CDR2 reads SVGAGI. General study results and limits: Seropositivity was recorded at baseline in only 6 or 7 AZD1222 recipients. After two AZD1222 doses, spike-specific TCR breadth and depth rose versus day 0. Repertoires were sampled only after the peak T cell response.

As concerns this clone: No antigen is known for it.

The TCR comes from an adult in good health. The chain employs TRBV6-5 and TRBJ2-7; 11 nucleotides align to TRBD1. This specimen consisted of peripheral blood, obtained on day 0 of AZD1222 vaccination. The CDR3 bases are TGTGCCAGCAGCTCCGGACAGGGGGCTTACGAGCAGTACTTC. Protein: CASSSGQGAYEQYF.